This T cell receptor (beta chain) comes out of a study of blood T cell repertoires in COVID-19 (TCRdb year 2020). General notes on the study: Samples from collaborators originated in the United States, Italy and Spain and spanned both the acute and convalescent phases of COVID-19. The prospective study material was composed of cDNA or gDNA derived from T cells, B-cell-depleted T cells, or PBMCs. Subjects who had been exposed to COVID-19, were actively infected with it, or had recovered from it provided the deeply sampled blood TCRbeta repertoires that made up the dataset. A freely available public database, intended as a resource for researchers studying the immune response to SARS-CoV-2, is where the repertoires were released. Samples came from the ongoing ImmuneRACE study (first 160 participants) plus 1,254 subjects from 6 global collaborators. Nearly every sample came with metadata listing a de-identified subject ID, COVID-19 status, age in years and sex. Where available, HLA class I and class II types were taken from metadata supplied by the sample provider and were not determined by assay-based typing.

With regard to this clone: It lacks a known antigen. Base qualities are missing; no much larger clone stands one base away.

Beyond this particular receptor, the publication reports: The amount of clinical and demographic metadata varied by source and participant and was provided uncurated.

A second Seattle source provided samples from volunteer blood donors who had recovered from COVID-19. Whole blood was collected in K2EDTA tubes by collaborating institutions according to the institutions' own protocols. For TCRbeta analysis, collaborator samples were shipped as frozen whole blood, as isolated PBMCs, or as DNA extracted from either sample type. The immunoSEQ Assay, a bias-controlled multiplex PCR, was used to amplify TCRbeta CDR3 regions from genomic DNA. Under the source paper's analysis protocol: Within the assay, amplification of reference gene primers was used to estimate how many nucleated cells each sample contained. Sequence reads were collapsed and filtered to measure the absolute abundance of every unique TCRbeta CDR3 rearrangement. For each sample, productive Simpson clonality was calculated by taking the square root of Simpson's diversity index across productive rearrangements. The table was pulled from immuneACCESS by TCRdb, which kept in-frame rearrangements only. Such tables lose some clones; where checked, under half of the loss comes from unresolved V genes, and the rest has no known cause. The V and J calls and clone size are taken from that table; D and trimming were inferred from the DNA. A total of a few hundred thousand clones appear in this sample, around 86% of them only once. The ten top clones hold roughly 2% of the sample.

CDR1 and CDR2 were assigned from the germline V gene as MRHNA and SNTAGT. V loses 7 bases, J loses 9 bases, and the germline ends lie 16 bases apart. Its CDR3 holds 13 amino acids, cysteine through phenylalanine. The read is trimmed to its CDR3 DNA, 39 bases read in frame from base 1. Sequenced input: peripheral blood. The sequence came from a man aged 25 to 40 who had recovered from COVID-19. In this chain, TRBV6-4 is recombined with TRBJ1-5, with TRBD1 tentatively as D gene (5 bases match). The CDR3: CASIGGPAGPQHF. The sequence in DNA is TGTGCCAGCATTGGGGGTCCAGCGGGGCCCCAGCATTTT.